This T cell receptor beta chain was captured by sequencing in a study of CDR3 diversity in severe acne. MiXCR was run by TCRdb on the PCR reads, yielding one entry per CDR3 protein. This sample has fewer than 90,000 distinct CDR3 sequences, with 51% found just once. This clonotype was detected many times. Looked up from germline, CDR1 is SQVTM and CDR2 is ANQGSEA. V shed 6 bases and J shed 4 bases, with 15 bases lying between them. There are 13 residues in the CDR3. The rearrangement joins TRBV29-1 to TRBJ1-1; D is unresolved. Material for sequencing was blood. The sequence derives from a male donor in good health, without acne. The CDR3 region is CSVERVEGTEAFF. DNA of the CDR3: TGCAGCGTCGAGCGGGTTGAGGGCACTGAAGCTTTCTTT.